Shown below are 27 T cell receptor beta chains from a single sample sequenced in a study of a mutant IDH1 vaccine in newly diagnosed glioma. Noted time point: baseline, week 1 (first vaccination visit). Specified treatment: pre-vaccination baseline after standard-of-care therapy. The method was immunoSEQ multiplex PCR; TCRdb's version includes in-frame clones alone and lacks a portion of them. The sample includes about 68,000 clones, roughly 78% of them seen just once. The material was PBMCs, obtained from a glioma patient treated with radiotherapy, temozolomide or both. These receptor sequences come from a man aged 45-65 years with glioma.

The chain employs TRBV18 and TRBJ2-5; 8 bases are shared with TRBD1. CDR1 KGHSH and CDR2 LQKENI come from the germline V gene. V shed 0 bases, J shed 5 bases, and the junction held 8 bases outside the gene matches. The CDR3 spans 16 residues. CDR3 sequence (DNA): TGTGCCAGCTCACCACCGGGCAGGGGGCTTCTGGAGACCCAGTACTTC. Protein: CASSPPGRGLLETQYF.

The chain joins TRBV5-4 to TRBJ2-2; 8 bases match TRBD1. The junction had 2 bases not matched to a gene; V was cut back by 0 bases and J by 4 bases. Germline V gene data show CDR1 as SGHNT and CDR2 as YYREEE (reference sequence). The CDR3 length is 15 residues. The CDR3 sequence: CASSLDRGVTGELFF. CDR3 nucleotide sequence: TGTGCCAGCAGCTTGGACAGGGGGGTCACCGGGGAGCTGTTTTTT.

This rearrangement joins TRBV6-5 to TRBJ1-2, with TRBD1 matching over 7 bases. The CDR3 is 13 amino acids. Germline V gene sequence: CDR1 MNHEY, CDR2 SVGAGI. V was pared by 7 bases and J by 7 bases, with 9 bases of the junction left unmatched. CDR3 in amino acids: CASNQGVYSGYTF. The CDR3 DNA sequence: TGTGCCAGCAATCAGGGGGTTTACTCTGGCTACACCTTC.

V usage is TRBV9 and J usage is TRBJ2-7; possibly TRBD1 or TRBD2 for D (5 bases each). Germline V lookup: CDR1 SGDLS, CDR2 YYNGEE. This CDR3 region has 14 residues. The germline V and J ends were trimmed by 0 bases and 3 bases, with 10 bases remaining between them. CDR3 loop: CASSVDMGDYEQYF. In DNA form, the CDR3 reads TGTGCCAGCAGCGTAGATATGGGGGACTACGAGCAGTACTTC.

The genes are TRBV6-5 and TRBJ1-2, with D unresolved. Trimming removed 0 bases from V and 2 bases from J, with 13 bases in between. This CDR3 is built from 16 residues. Per germline, CDR1 MNHEY and CDR2 SVGAGI. CDR3 protein: CASSYSGAERNYGYTF. In DNA form, the CDR3 reads TGTGCCAGCAGTTACTCGGGCGCAGAACGGAACTATGGCTACACCTTC.

The chain employs TRBV4-1 and TRBJ2-7; TRBD1 aligns across 8 bases. CDR3 length: 15 amino acids. V was clipped by 3 bases and J by 3 bases; unmatched bases: 7. Germline V gene sequence: CDR1 MGHRA, CDR2 YSYEKL. CDR3 in amino acids: CASSQSDRGVYEQYF. CDR3 coding DNA: TGCGCCAGCAGCCAGAGTGACAGGGGCGTCTACGAGCAGTACTTC.

This rearrangement joins TRBV5-8 to TRBJ1-1; 7 positions match TRBD1. CDR1 and CDR2 from the germline V gene are SGHTS and YDEGEE. The CDR3 runs 15 residues. V shed 0 bases, J shed 10 bases, and the junction held 12 bases outside the gene matches. The CDR3 sequence: CASSLEAGTDLIAFF. CDR3 DNA sequence: TGTGCCAGCAGCTTGGAGGCGGGGACAGACCTGATAGCTTTCTTT.

The chain employs TRBV10-3 and TRBJ2-5; 9 positions agree with TRBD1. The germline V gene has CDR1 ENHRY and CDR2 SYGVKD. The CDR3 is made up of 16 amino acids. With V trimmed by 3 bases and J by 5 bases, 10 bases remained unmatched. In nucleotides, the CDR3 is TGTGCCATCAGTGATCCCGAACAGGGGGCGCGGGAGACCCAGTACTTC. Its protein is CAISDPEQGARETQYF.

The chain has TRBV5-6 and TRBJ1-1; TRBD1 matches 7 bases. V lost 4 bases, J lost 6 bases, and 9 bases stayed unmatched. The CDR3 sequence is 14 residues long. CDR1 is SGHDT and CDR2 is YYEEEE in the germline V gene. In DNA, the CDR3 is TGTGCCAGCAGCCCAATGACAGGGAAGGCTGAAGCTTTCTTT. Encoded protein: CASSPMTGKAEAFF.

J is TRBJ2-4 and V is TRBV6-1; 8 bases match TRBD2. CDR1 MNHNS and CDR2 SASEGT come from the germline V gene. This CDR3 region has 16 residues. The J segment lost 6 bases and the V segment lost 4 bases, leaving 11 bases of the junction unmatched. CDR3: CASSGVTGGKGNIQYF. In nucleotides, the CDR3 is TGTGCCAGCAGTGGGGTGACGGGGGGGAAGGGAAACATTCAGTACTTC.

This sequence joins TRBV5-4 and TRBJ2-2; tentatively, D is TRBD1 or TRBD2 (5 bases each). Germline V lookup: CDR1 SGHNT, CDR2 YYREEE (reference sequence). The CDR3 contains 16 residues. Trimming pared 0 bases from V and 7 bases from J, leaving 16 bases between. CDR3 coding DNA: TGTGCCAGCAGCTTGGGGGGGTTGTCAGCCCTCGGGGAGCTGTTTTTT. This encodes CASSLGGLSALGELFF.

CDR3 DNA sequence: TGTGCCAGCAGCCAAGCGCCGGGAACAGGGGGCTCGGAGACCCAGTACTTC. Its protein is CASSQAPGTGGSETQYF. V and J are TRBV4-2 and TRBJ2-5, with TRBD1 matching 9 bases. Germline V gene data show CDR1 as LGHNA and CDR2 as YNFKEQ. Trimming removed 1 base from V and 5 bases from J; junction bases left unmatched: 11. The CDR3 loop spans 17 amino acids.

This rearrangement joins TRBV27 to TRBJ2-2; 11 nucleotides line up with TRBD2. Germline loops: CDR1 MNHEY, CDR2 SMNVEV (reference sequence). Trimming took 3 bases from V and 7 from J; bases not matched to a gene: 4. The CDR3 consists of 15 residues. CDR3 DNA sequence: TGTGCCAGCAGTTTTAGCGGGGGGGCTCACGGGGAGCTGTTTTTT. It encodes CASSFSGGAHGELFF.

This clone was seen at least ten times. The genes are TRBV7-8 and TRBJ1-4; TRBD1 agrees at 8 bases. CDR3 size: 14 residues. Germline V lookup: CDR1 SGHVS, CDR2 FQNEAQ. V was clipped by 5 bases and J by 5 bases; unmatched bases: 4. CDR3 region: CASSPRGLNEKLFF. The DNA for the CDR3 is TGTGCCAGCAGCCCCAGGGGGCTAAATGAAAAACTGTTTTTT.

The chain couples TRBV7-9 to TRBJ2-5; D may be TRBD2 (5 bases). Germline V gives CDR1 SEHNR, CDR2 FQNEAQ (reference sequence). V lost 5 bases to trimming and J lost 7 bases, with 11 bases between them. The CDR3 runs 12 residues. In nucleotides, the CDR3 is TGTGCCAGCAGCCCGCTCGAGGGGACCCAGTACTTC. The encoded protein is CASSPLEGTQYF. The entire variable domain, with the rest obtained from reference TRBV7-9 and TRBJ2-5, is as follows: DTGVSQNPRHKITKRGQNVTFRCDPISEHNRLYWYRQTLGQGPEFLTYFQNEAQLEKSRLLSDRFSAERPKGSFSTLEIQRTEQGDSAMYLCASSPLEGTQYFGPGTRLLVL.

This chain connects TRBV9 to TRBJ1-4; D ambiguous. Between the trimmed V and J ends, which lost 3 bases and 0 bases, there was a span of 9 bases. Looked up from germline, CDR1 is SGDLS and CDR2 is YYNGEE. The length of the CDR3 is 15 residues. The CDR3: CASSAQGATNEKLFF. In DNA, the CDR3 is TGTGCCAGCAGCGCCCAAGGAGCAACTAATGAAAAACTGTTTTTT. Complete variable domain (other parts from reference TRBV9 and TRBJ1-4): DSGVTQTPKHLITATGQRVTLRCSPRSGDLSVYWYQQSLDQGLQFLIQYYNGEERAKGNILERFSAQQFPDLHSELNLSSLELGDSALYFCASSAQGATNEKLFFGSGTQLSVL.

The rearrangement joins TRBV28 to TRBJ2-7; D remains ambiguous. The CDR3 contains 11 residues. In germline, CDR1 is MDHEN, CDR2 SYDVKM. The germline V and J ends were trimmed by 10 bases and 3 bases, with 10 bases remaining between them. Written as DNA, the CDR3 is TGTGCCACCAAACACCTCTACGAGCAGTACTTC. Protein: CATKHLYEQYF.

The rearrangement joins TRBV6-6 to TRBJ1-1; D is unresolved. There are 11 residues in the CDR3. The ends were cut back, 8 bases at V and 4 bases at J, with 8 bases in the middle. CDR1 MNHNY and CDR2 SVGAGI come from the germline V gene (reference sequence). The CDR3 coding sequence is TGTGCCAGCCTGAGGACCACTGAAGCTTTCTTT. Its protein is CASLRTTEAFF.

The chain links TRBV13 to TRBJ1-1; D might be TRBD1 (6 bases). Germline CDR1 is PRHDT and CDR2 is FYEKMQ (reference sequence). V lost 5 bases, J lost 2 bases, and 15 bases lay in between. The CDR3 spans 15 residues. The DNA for the CDR3 is TGTGCCAGCAGCCCCCCACAGGGAAGAAACACTGAAGCTTTCTTT. It yields the protein CASSPPQGRNTEAFF.

This chain connects TRBV7-2 to TRBJ2-2; D gene uncertain. From germline, CDR1 is SGHTA and CDR2 FQGNSA. V dropped 0 bases and J dropped 1 base, with 9 bases sitting between them. The CDR3 length is 16 residues. CDR3 loop: CASSLASDLNTGELFF. The CDR3 nucleotides are TGTGCCAGCAGCTTAGCAAGCGATTTGAACACCGGGGAGCTGTTTTTT.

V and J are TRBV30 and TRBJ1-5; D possibly corresponds to TRBD1 (5 bases). Germline CDR1 and CDR2: GTSNPN and SVGIG (reference sequence). Trimming took off 7 bases at V and 2 bases at J, with 12 bases between the two ends. The CDR3 sequence is 13 residues long. The CDR3 region has the DNA TGTGCCTCAGGGACCCGGGGCAATCAGCCCCAGCATTTT. Encoded protein: CASGTRGNQPQHF. Filled out from reference TRBV30 and TRBJ1-5, the complete variable domain reads SQTIHQWPATLVQPVGSPLSLECTVEGTSNPNLYWYRQAAGRGLQLLFYSVGIGQISSEVPQNLSASRPQDRQFILSSKKLLLSDSGFYLCASGTRGNQPQHFGDGTRLSIL.

This clone has a handful of counts. The chain employs TRBV7-2 and TRBJ2-3; D is unresolved. This CDR3 region has 11 residues. Germline V gene lookup returns CDR1 SGHTA and CDR2 FQGNSA. The V and J ends lost 5 bases and 3 bases respectively, with 3 bases between them. CDR3 residues: CASSVTDTQYF. Written as DNA, the CDR3 is TGTGCCAGCAGCGTAACAGATACGCAGTATTTT.

This clone appeared a few times. The rearrangement joins TRBV20-1 to TRBJ1-1, with D uncertain. The CDR3 contains 11 residues. From germline, CDR1 is DFQATT and CDR2 SNEGSKA (reference sequence). V was pared by 5 bases and J by 5 bases, with 9 bases between. This CDR3 is CSAGVGTEAFF. As DNA, the CDR3 is TGCAGTGCTGGCGTGGGGACTGAAGCTTTCTTT.

V is TRBV30 and J is TRBJ1-4, with TRBD1 as a possible D gene (5 bases). Trimming cost V 4 bases and J 2 bases, with 14 bases left between them. The CDR3 covers 15 residues. Germline CDR1 reads GTSNPN; CDR2 reads SVGIG (reference sequence). The CDR3 DNA is TGTGCCTGGAAATGGCAGGGCTCCACTAATGAAAAACTGTTTTTT. Translated: CAWKWQGSTNEKLFF.

The rearrangement joins TRBV11-2 to TRBJ1-5; possibly TRBD1 for D (6 bases). Trimming took off 5 bases at V and 3 bases at J, with 14 bases between the two ends. Germline lookup yields CDR1 SGHAT and CDR2 FQNNGV. There are 15 residues in the CDR3. DNA for the CDR3: TGTGCCAGCAGCGTGAAAGGGGACAACAATCAGCCCCAGCATTTT. Protein product: CASSVKGDNNQPQHF.

CDR3 protein: CAISGDRGLEAFF. In DNA form, the CDR3 reads TGTGCCATCAGTGGTGACAGGGGGCTTGAAGCTTTCTTT. This sequence joins TRBV10-3 and TRBJ1-1, with TRBD1 matching 10 bases. The CDR3 extends over 13 amino acids. Germline V gene sequence: CDR1 ENHRY, CDR2 SYGVKD. V lost 4 bases to trimming and J lost 7 bases; unmatched junction nucleotides: 3.

This sequence joins TRBV5-1 and TRBJ2-2, with 8 bases fitting TRBD1. V shed 0 bases, J shed 6 bases, and the junction held 13 bases outside the gene matches. The germline CDR1 and CDR2 sequences are SGHRS and YFSETQ. This CDR3 comprises 18 residues. The CDR3 DNA reads TGCGCCAGCAGCTTGGGCCGGCAGGGGGCGCTTTCCGCCGGGGAGCTGTTTTTT. Amino acids: CASSLGRQGALSAGELFF.